The 23 T cell receptor beta chains reported below all come from one sample, sequenced in a study of human T cells and chemical hapten exposure. Time point of the sample: patch test 3, about 24 weeks after DPC sensitization. Treatment of the sample: therapeutic diphenylcyclopropenone sensitization with weekly scalp DPC. TCRdb re-called the RACE reads with MiXCR, one entry per CDR3 protein. This sample has roughly 200,000 distinct CDR3 sequences, with around 23% found just once. The sample was whole blood, taken in connection with sensitization to the hapten diphenylcyclopropenone (DPC). The receptor set was obtained from a woman aged 40 to 50 with alopecia areata. Some clones in this sample may be carry-over from other donors' samples.

This clonotype was seen a handful of times. V usage is TRBV29-1 and J usage is TRBJ1-1; D is perhaps TRBD1 (6 bases). The CDR3 spans 13 residues. Germline CDR1 is SQVTM and CDR2 is ANQGSEA. Trimming stripped 4 bases from V and 4 bases from J, with 13 bases between. Written as DNA, the CDR3 is TGCAGCGTTGTCGGGGGCTTCGGCACTGAAGCTTTCTTT. It encodes CSVVGGFGTEAFF.

The chain carries TRBV29-1 and TRBJ2-7; either TRBD1 or TRBD2 may supply D (5 bases each). Trimming cost V 7 bases and J 3 bases, with 25 bases left between them. In germline, CDR1 is SQVTM, CDR2 ANQGSEA. The CDR3 runs to 16 residues. Written as DNA, the CDR3 is TGCAGCGCCCTGAGACCCGGGACGTCGGTAATCTACGAGCAGTACTTC. This codes for CSALRPGTSVIYEQYF.

This clonotype was observed at least ten times. The rearrangement uses TRBV6-2 or TRBV6-3 and TRBJ1-1; D uncertain. Germline CDR1 reads MNHEY; CDR2 reads SVGEGT. V gave up 6 bases and J gave up 4 bases, with 12 bases separating them. The length of the CDR3 is 13 residues. The CDR3 region is CASSAWRGTEAFF. In DNA, the CDR3 is TGTGCCAGCAGCGCCTGGCGGGGCACTGAAGCTTTCTTT.

The gene calls are TRBV18 and TRBJ2-2, with D unclear. Trimming took 2 bases from V and 6 from J, leaving 13 bases between them. Germline values: CDR1 KGHSH, CDR2 LQKENI. This CDR3 contains 15 residues. CDR3 in amino acids: CASSPRVDRAGELFF. The CDR3 nucleotides read TGTGCCAGCTCACCAAGGGTCGATCGCGCCGGGGAGCTGTTTTTT.

V is TRBV6-2 or TRBV6-3 and J is TRBJ1-1; D gene ambiguous. Germline CDR1 MNHEY, CDR2 SVGEGT. Trimming removed 2 bases from V and 11 bases from J, with 15 bases in between. The CDR3 has 13 amino acids. The CDR3 region has the DNA TGTGCCAGCAGTTACGATCGTCGGACGGATGCTTTCTTT. Translated: CASSYDRRTDAFF.

The chain is built from TRBV6-2 or TRBV6-3 and TRBJ2-7, with D unclear. Germline-derived CDR1 and CDR2 are MNHEY and SVGEGT. V lost 2 bases, J lost 2 bases, and 10 bases lay in between. This CDR3 spans 14 amino acids. CDR3 in amino acids: CASSYEVGAYEQYF. The DNA of the CDR3 is TGTGCCAGCAGTTACGAGGTAGGAGCCTACGAGCAGTACTTC.

This clonotype was observed a handful of times. The chain carries TRBV28 and TRBJ2-1; a possible D gene is TRBD2 (7 bases). The germline CDR1 and CDR2 sequences are MDHEN and SYDVKM. The CDR3 runs 15 residues. V dropped 8 bases and J dropped 5 bases, with 19 bases sitting between them. CDR3 DNA: TGTGCCAGCTCCGGGGGGCCAGGGGACCACAATGAGCAGTTCTTC. Protein: CASSGGPGDHNEQFF.

The V gene is TRBV18, the J gene TRBJ2-4, with 7 bases fitting TRBD1. Germline V gene data show CDR1 as KGHSH and CDR2 as LQKENI. This CDR3 spans 16 amino acids. J gave up 3 bases and V 4 bases, and 9 bases lay outside the gene matches. The CDR3 here is CASSRGQPRVKNIQYF. The CDR3 nucleotides are TGTGCCAGCTCACGGGGACAGCCAAGGGTCAAAAACATTCAGTACTTC.

The chain carries TRBV27 and TRBJ2-3; 8 positions match TRBD2. The CDR3 totals 14 residues. V was clipped by 4 bases and J by 6 bases; unmatched bases: 6. CDR1 and CDR2 (germline): MNHEY, SMNVEV (reference sequence). CDR3 DNA sequence: TGTGCCAGCAGTTGGAGCGGGAGTGTCGATACGCAGTATTTT. Amino acid sequence: CASSWSGSVDTQYF.

This clonotype was seen at least ten times. The chain is built from TRBV10-3 and TRBJ1-2, with unresolved D. Between the trimmed V and J ends, which lost 7 bases and 7 bases, there was a span of 10 bases. The CDR3 is made up of 11 amino acids. Germline V gene lookup returns CDR1 ENHRY and CDR2 SYGVKD. The CDR3 region is CAIKGGVGYTF. The CDR3 DNA sequence: TGTGCCATCAAGGGCGGGGTTGGCTACACCTTC.

The count of this clonotype is one. The rearrangement uses TRBV27 and TRBJ2-7, with TRBD2 matching over 7 bases. The CDR3 sequence is 12 residues long. The V and J ends lost 6 bases and 8 bases, in that order; junction bases with no gene match: 7. Germline CDR1 is MNHEY and CDR2 is SMNVEV (reference sequence). The CDR3 DNA sequence: TGTGCCAGCAGGGGGGGGGACGGAAAGCAGTACTTC. It encodes CASRGGDGKQYF.

This clonotype was seen more than once but under ten times. This sequence joins TRBV29-1 and TRBJ2-2; D ambiguous. The germline V and J ends were trimmed by 3 bases and 0 bases, with 8 bases remaining between them. Germline V gives CDR1 SQVTM, CDR2 ANQGSEA. The CDR3 is made up of 14 amino acids. The CDR3 sequence: CSVDRPTNTGELFF. DNA of the CDR3: TGCAGCGTTGATCGACCGACGAACACCGGGGAGCTGTTTTTT.

The CDR3 loop is CASSKRVSYYEQYF. The CDR3 DNA is TGTGCCAGCAGCAAAAGGGTCTCTTACTACGAGCAGTACTTC. The V and J genes are TRBV21-1 and TRBJ2-7. TRBV21-1 is shown as a pseudogene. The length of the CDR3 is 14 residues.

The chain employs TRBV6-2 or TRBV6-3 and TRBJ1-1, with 8 bases matching TRBD1. Germline trimming cut 2 bases from V and 7 bases from J; bases unmatched to any gene: 0. The CDR3 is 12 amino acids. CDR1 is MNHEY, CDR2 SVGEGT, per germline. CDR3 region: CASSYGTGEAFF. DNA of the CDR3: TGTGCCAGCAGTTACGGGACAGGTGAAGCTTTCTTT.

The J gene is TRBJ2-5, the V gene TRBV27; D assignment may be TRBD1 or TRBD2 (5 bases each). Looked up from germline, CDR1 is MNHEY and CDR2 is SMNVEV (reference sequence). The CDR3 extends over 14 amino acids. Between the trimmed V and J ends, which lost 2 bases and 1 base, there was a span of 8 bases. The CDR3 protein is CASSLVGTQETQYF. CDR3 nucleotides: TGTGCCAGCAGTTTAGTGGGGACCCAAGAGACCCAGTACTTC.

The chain employs TRBV6-5 and TRBJ1-5; D perhaps matches TRBD1 (5 bases). Germline values: CDR1 MNHEY, CDR2 SVGAGI. The CDR3 runs to 17 residues. The V and J ends lost 0 bases and 7 bases respectively, with 19 bases between them. The CDR3 sequence is CASSYSQGPGRGQPQHF. The CDR3 DNA follows: TGTGCCAGCAGTTACTCTCAGGGACCCGGGAGAGGGCAGCCCCAGCATTTT.

This clonotype came up a few times. The chain has TRBV29-1 and TRBJ2-1; D perhaps matches TRBD2 (5 bases). Germline CDR1 reads SQVTM; CDR2 reads ANQGSEA. Trimming shortened V by 4 bases and J by 7 bases, and 14 bases separated the two germline ends. This CDR3 contains 13 residues. This CDR3 reads CSVVGGIGNEQFF. The DNA for the CDR3 is TGCAGCGTTGTTGGAGGCATAGGGAATGAGCAGTTCTTC.

This clonotype was seen a handful of times. The J gene is TRBJ2-1, the V gene TRBV20-1; D might be TRBD1 (5 bases). V was cut by 5 bases and J by 3 bases, with 11 bases left in between. This CDR3 is built from 13 residues. Germline-derived CDR1 and CDR2 are DFQATT and SNEGSKA (reference sequence). CDR3 residues: CSAWKGVYNEQFF. CDR3 DNA sequence: TGCAGTGCTTGGAAAGGGGTCTACAATGAGCAGTTCTTC.

The J gene is TRBJ1-1, the V gene TRBV18, with a tentative D call TRBD1 (5 bases). Trimming left V 0 bases short and J 3 bases short, with 14 bases between. The V gene's germline CDR1 is KGHSH and CDR2 LQKENI. This CDR3 is built from 16 residues. CDR3 residues: CASSPPLGGVDTEAFF. In nucleotides, the CDR3 is TGTGCCAGCTCACCACCGCTCGGAGGGGTTGACACTGAAGCTTTCTTT.

This clonotype was counted a few times. CDR3 nucleotides: TGCGCCAGCAGCTCGGTCGGACAGGGGGCGCAATCCCAGTACTTC. Translating gives CASSSVGQGAQSQYF. The chain carries TRBV5-1 and TRBJ2-7; TRBD1 matches 11 bases. The germline V gene encodes CDR1 SGHRS and CDR2 YFSETQ. The CDR3 extends over 15 amino acids. The V and J ends lost 3 bases and 10 bases, in that order; junction bases with no gene match: 12.

The sample holds a few counts of this clonotype. The genes are TRBV20-1 and TRBJ2-3; D is possibly TRBD2 (7 bases). Germline V gene lookup returns CDR1 DFQATT and CDR2 SNEGSKA (reference sequence). The CDR3 runs to 16 residues. The ends were cut back, 6 bases at V and 1 base at J, with 20 bases in the middle. CDR3: CSAMGGARPRTDTQYF. As DNA, the CDR3 is TGCAGTGCAATGGGGGGGGCCAGGCCCCGCACAGATACGCAGTATTTT.

This clonotype was seen a handful of times. The chain uses TRBV5-1 and TRBJ1-1; D gene unclear. The CDR3 length is 14 residues. CDR1 and CDR2 (germline): SGHRS, YFSETQ. Trimming removed 0 bases from V and 2 bases from J, with 8 bases in between. Here the CDR3 reads CASSLASRNTEAFF. The DNA of the CDR3 is TGCGCCAGCAGCTTGGCGTCGCGAAACACTGAAGCTTTCTTT.

The chain couples TRBV3-1 to TRBJ2-3, with 7 bases aligning to TRBD1. V shed 3 bases and J 2 bases; nucleotides not matched to a gene: 5. The germline gives CDR1 LGHDT, CDR2 YNNKEL (reference sequence). The CDR3 loop spans 15 amino acids. The CDR3 DNA follows: TGTGCCAGCAGCCACACCGGGACAGCCACAGATACGCAGTATTTT. It yields the protein CASSHTGTATDTQYF.